This entry describes one TCR beta chain. Its antigen is still unknown. Per-nucleotide qualities are absent, and no much larger clonotype sits a single base away. The library was obtained by the immunoSEQ multiplex PCR assay. As for the authors' bioinformatics: A statistical classification framework was built for diagnosing cytomegalovirus status from the catalog of TCR beta chain sequences. TCRdb stores this immuneACCESS table with in-frame sequences only. Part of the clones is absent; in the studies checked, under half of the shortfall reflects unresolved V genes, and no reason is known for the rest. That table is the source of V, J and clone size, and D and trimming were worked out from the DNA. The sample includes 150,000 to 200,000 clones, with 75% to 90% observed a single time. The ten largest make up less than 9% of the sample. This sample stems from a study of cytomegalovirus exposure and HLA in healthy donors listed by TCRdb under 2017. At the level of the whole study: A later analysis indicated that the 120 validation repertoires were generated on the platform also employed for the approximately 700 repertoires of the first cohort. Besides the first cohort of around 670 subjects, a separate validation cohort made up of over 95 different subjects was used. The study combined high-throughput TCR immunosequencing, statistical association of individual TCRs with disease status, and machine learning to predict cytomegalovirus infection status. The aim of the study was to test whether cataloging public T cell receptors could identify signatures of past pathogen exposure. Broader findings and caveats from the paper: In the study, some 160 TCR beta chains were listed as associated with cytomegalovirus. Cytomegalovirus status was reported to be diagnosed by the classifier with high specificity and sensitivity in both the original and validation cohorts. Subsequent analysis determined that TCRs grouped into clusters in the first cohort also showed a tendency toward co-occurrence across the roughly 110 validation repertoires, and about 94% of cluster scores exceeded 0. Across donors, most TCR sequences were observed very rarely, whereas some public TCRs were present in many individuals. A few of the identified cytomegalovirus-associated TCR beta chains were confirmed in vitro to be specific for cytomegalovirus antigens. All 120 or so repertoires were used to score co-occurrence in the validation cohort in a later analysis, because that analysis had no HLA typing for the cohort. According to the authors, the approach could potentially be generalized to other disease states and immunological phenotypes.

Spanning cysteine to phenylalanine, the CDR3 consists of 14 amino acids. The sequence is cut down to CDR3 DNA, 42 bases in frame from base 1. The germline V gene provides CDR1 KGHSH and CDR2 LQKENI. V is shortened by 3 bases, J by 6 bases, and the region joining them spans 11 bases. The donors belonged to the validation cohort of over a hundred subjects, which was separate from the approximately 700-subject first cohort. The chain uses TRBV18 and TRBJ2-2, with a tentative D gene TRBD2 over 5 matching bases. The specimen was PBMCs. The clonotype comes from a man between 18 and 29 years old in good health and CMV-seropositive. The DNA sequence is as follows: TGTGCCAGCTCACCCTTCGGGGTCTCCGGGGAGCTGTTTTTT. Its amino acids are CASSPFGVSGELFF.